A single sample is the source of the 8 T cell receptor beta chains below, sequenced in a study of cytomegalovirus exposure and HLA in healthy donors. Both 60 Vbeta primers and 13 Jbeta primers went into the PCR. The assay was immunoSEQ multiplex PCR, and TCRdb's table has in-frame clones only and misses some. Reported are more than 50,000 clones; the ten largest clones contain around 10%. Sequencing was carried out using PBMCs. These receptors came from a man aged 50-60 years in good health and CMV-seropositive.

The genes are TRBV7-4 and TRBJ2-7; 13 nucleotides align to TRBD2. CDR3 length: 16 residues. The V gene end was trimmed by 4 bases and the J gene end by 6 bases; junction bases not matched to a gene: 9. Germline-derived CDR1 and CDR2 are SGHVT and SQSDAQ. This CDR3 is CASSSPGLAGRVEQYF. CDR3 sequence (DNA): TGTGCCAGCAGCTCCCCGGGACTAGCGGGGAGGGTCGAGCAGTACTTC.

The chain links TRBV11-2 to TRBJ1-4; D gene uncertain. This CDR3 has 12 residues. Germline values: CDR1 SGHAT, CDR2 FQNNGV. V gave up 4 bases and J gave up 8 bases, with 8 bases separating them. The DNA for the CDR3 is TGTGCCAGCAGCTCCTCCCGGGAAAAACTGTTTTTT. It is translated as CASSSSREKLFF.

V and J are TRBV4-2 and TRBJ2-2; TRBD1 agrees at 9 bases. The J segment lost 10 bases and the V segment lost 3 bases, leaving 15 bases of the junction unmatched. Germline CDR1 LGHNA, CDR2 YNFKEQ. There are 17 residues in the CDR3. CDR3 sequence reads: CASSQPPSGTGFLELFF. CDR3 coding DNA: TGTGCCAGCAGCCAGCCACCTTCCGGGACAGGGTTTTTGGAGCTGTTTTTT.

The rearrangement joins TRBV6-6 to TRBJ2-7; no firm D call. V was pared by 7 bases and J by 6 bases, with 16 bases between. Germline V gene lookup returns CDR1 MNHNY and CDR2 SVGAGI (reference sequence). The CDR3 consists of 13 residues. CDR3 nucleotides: TGTGCCAGCAACCCCTCAGTCCTTGTCGAGCAGTACTTC. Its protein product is CASNPSVLVEQYF.

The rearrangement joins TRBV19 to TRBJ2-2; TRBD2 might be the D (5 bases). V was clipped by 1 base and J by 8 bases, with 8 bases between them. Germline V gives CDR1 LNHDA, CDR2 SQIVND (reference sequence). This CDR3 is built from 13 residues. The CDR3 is CASSIGWRGELFF. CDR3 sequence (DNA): TGTGCCAGTAGTATAGGCTGGAGGGGGGAGCTGTTTTTT. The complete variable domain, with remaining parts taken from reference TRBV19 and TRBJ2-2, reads DGGITQSPKYLFRKEGQNVTLSCEQNLNHDAMYWYRQDPGQGLRLIYYSQIVNDFQKGDIAEGYSVSREKKESFPLTVTSAQKNPTAFYLCASSIGWRGELFFGEGSRLTVL.

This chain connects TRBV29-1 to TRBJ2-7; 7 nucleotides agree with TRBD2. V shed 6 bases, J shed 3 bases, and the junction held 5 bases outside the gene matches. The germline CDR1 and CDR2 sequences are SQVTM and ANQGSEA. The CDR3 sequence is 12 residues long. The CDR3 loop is CSVWGGDYEQYF. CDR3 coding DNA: TGCAGCGTGTGGGGGGGGGACTACGAGCAGTACTTC.

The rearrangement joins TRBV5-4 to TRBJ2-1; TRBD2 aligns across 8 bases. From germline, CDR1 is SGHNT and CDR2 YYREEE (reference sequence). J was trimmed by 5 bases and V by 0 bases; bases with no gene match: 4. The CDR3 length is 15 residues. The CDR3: CASSLDGGAHNEQFF. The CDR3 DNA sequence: TGTGCCAGCAGCTTGGACGGGGGGGCCCACAATGAGCAGTTCTTC.

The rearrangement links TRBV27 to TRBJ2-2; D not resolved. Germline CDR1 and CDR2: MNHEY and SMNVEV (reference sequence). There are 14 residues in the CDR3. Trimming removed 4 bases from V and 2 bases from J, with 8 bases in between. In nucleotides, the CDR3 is TGTGCCAGCAGTTCCCAAATTAACACCGGGGAGCTGTTTTTT. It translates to CASSSQINTGELFF.